The 21 T cell receptor beta chains in this list originate from one sample, sequenced in a study of glioma-infiltrating T cells. Using RNA template, CDR3s of TCR alpha and beta were amplified with iRepertoire arm-PCR. TCRdb independently ran MiXCR on the multiplex PCR reads; one entry per CDR3 protein. The sample contains about 180,000 distinct CDR3 sequences, around 45% of which appear only once. Input material: glioma tissue, nonneoplastic brain tissue, or PBMCs (not recorded which). The receptors were gathered from a human donor with low-grade glioma or glioblastoma, undergoing nonglioma brain surgery, or in good health (not recorded which).

In this sample, this clonotype turned up many times. J is TRBJ2-2 and V is TRBV27; D gene ambiguous. CDR1 and CDR2 (germline): MNHEY, SMNVEV (reference sequence). With 6 bases removed from V and 1 base from J, the gap between germline ends came to 3 bases. The CDR3 sequence is 12 residues long. The CDR3 DNA is TGTGCCAGCAGGAGGAACACCGGGGAGCTGTTTTTT. Amino acid sequence: CASRRNTGELFF.

The CDR3 nucleotides are TGTGCCAGCAGTTTAAGGGGACAGGATCAGCCCCAGCATTTT. As protein: CASSLRGQDQPQHF. The rearrangement joins TRBV12-3 or TRBV12-4 to TRBJ1-5; 8 bases are a match to TRBD1. After removal of 2 bases from V and 5 bases from J, the junction contained 2 bases not matched to a gene. The CDR3 runs to 14 residues.

Of note for this clonotype: One base away lies a much larger clone, so this may be a sequencing read error. This chain connects TRBV7-2 to TRBJ1-2; a possible D gene is TRBD1 (6 bases). Per germline, CDR1 SGHTA and CDR2 FQGNSA. The CDR3 contains 14 residues. The DNA of the CDR3 is TGTGCCAGCAGCTTACAGGGTGGGGGCTATGTCTACACCTTC. Protein sequence: CASSLQGGGYVYTF. The entire variable domain, with the rest obtained from reference TRBV7-2 and TRBJ1-2, is as follows: GAGVSQSPSNKVTEKGKDVELRCDPISGHTALYWYRQSLGQGLEFLIYFQGNSAPDKSGLPSDRFSAERTGGSVSTLTIQRTQQEDSAVYLCASSLQGGGYVYTFGSGTRLTVV.

The chain links TRBV7-9 to TRBJ2-1; TRBD2 aligns across 10 bases. V was pared by 5 bases and J by 10 bases, with 11 bases of the junction left unmatched. This CDR3 contains 15 residues. Germline CDR1 reads SEHNR; CDR2 reads FQNEAQ (reference sequence). The DNA for the CDR3 is TGTGCCAGCAGCCCAGGGACTAGCGTGATCAAAGAGCAGTTCTTC. Its protein product is CASSPGTSVIKEQFF.

A few counts support this clonotype. The chain recombines TRBV11-3 with TRBJ1-5; the D is unclear. CDR1 is SGHNT and CDR2 is YENEEA in the germline V gene. V dropped 1 base and J dropped 0 bases, with 13 bases sitting between them. The CDR3 sequence is 17 residues long. The CDR3 reads CASSLAHCLYSNQPQHF. The CDR3 DNA is TGTGCCAGCAGCTTAGCCCACTGCTTGTATAGCAATCAGCCCCAGCATTTT.

Concerning this clonotype: A much larger clone lies a single base off, so this may be a read error. CDR3 sequence (DNA): TGTGCCACCAGCTCCAGAGGGGATCTAAGCACAGATACGAAGTATTTT. Its translation is CATSSRGDLSTDTKYF. The chain has TRBV15 and TRBJ2-3, with D perhaps being TRBD1 or TRBD2 (5 bases each). The CDR3 has 16 residues. Germline CDR1 and CDR2: LNHNV and YYDKDF (reference sequence). Full variable domain (missing parts from reference TRBV15 and TRBJ2-3): DAMVIQNPRYQVTQFGKPVTLSCSQTLNHNVMYWYQQKSSQAPKLLFHYYDKDFNNEADTPDNFQSRRPNTSFCFLDIRSPGLGDTAMYLCATSSRGDLSTDTKYFGPGTRLTVL.

Written as DNA, the CDR3 is TGTGCCAGCAGCGTGGACAGGTTACTCTATGGCTACACCTTC. Encoded protein: CASSVDRLLYGYTF. The V and J genes are TRBV9 and TRBJ1-2, with 7 bases lining up with TRBD1. Trimming at V came to 2 bases and at J to 4 bases, leaving 5 bases not matched to a gene. Per germline, CDR1 SGDLS and CDR2 YYNGEE. CDR3 length equals 14 residues.

The table lists this clonotype with many counts. V and J are TRBV27 and TRBJ2-7, with TRBD1 identical over 10 bases. The germline V gene encodes CDR1 MNHEY and CDR2 SMNVEV (reference sequence). This CDR3 contains 15 residues. With V trimmed by 4 bases and J by 7 bases, 10 bases remained unmatched. CDR3 coding DNA: TGTGCCAGCAGTTACATGGACAGGGGGTTTGAAGAGCAGTACTTC. Translation: CASSYMDRGFEEQYF.

As for this clonotype: One base away lies a much larger clone, so this may be a sequencing read error. It is likely a read error, because the conserved phenylalanine at the end of the CDR3 is missing. The V gene is TRBV28, the J gene TRBJ2-7; D is possibly TRBD2 (6 bases). Trimming cost V 8 bases and J 7 bases, with 21 bases left between them. This CDR3 has 14 amino acids. CDR1 and CDR2 from the germline V gene are MDHEN and SYDVKM. DNA of the CDR3: TGTGCCAGCTCTAGCGCCAGTTTCTCGAGAGAGCAGTACTTA. Amino acids: CASSSASFSREQYL.

This clonotype was counted at least ten times. The V gene is TRBV27, the J gene TRBJ2-3; possibly TRBD1 or TRBD2 for D (6 bases each). Between the trimmed V and J ends, which lost 7 bases and 2 bases, there was a span of 19 bases. The CDR3 spans 16 residues. Germline V gene data show CDR1 as MNHEY and CDR2 as SMNVEV (reference sequence). CDR3 residues: CASTSRRRDNTDTQYF. The CDR3 coding sequence is TGTGCCAGCACCTCCCGCCGGCGGGACAACACAGATACGCAGTATTTT.

The genes are TRBV3-1 and TRBJ2-1; 8 bases agree with TRBD2. After removal of 1 base from V and 9 bases from J, the junction contained 5 bases not matched to a gene. The CDR3 is 14 residues long. CDR1 is LGHDT, CDR2 YNNKEL, per germline (reference sequence). The CDR3 spells CASSQAPLAAEQFF. The CDR3 DNA follows: TGTGCCAGCAGCCAAGCCCCACTAGCGGCTGAGCAGTTCTTC.

A word on this clonotype: One end of the junction does not line up with germline, which may come from a read error. This chain connects TRBV7-2 to TRBJ2-7; no reliable D call. The CDR3 is 11 residues long. Germline V gene sequence: CDR1 SGHTA, CDR2 FQGNSA. For the CDR3, the DNA is TGTGCCATCAGCCTCTCCTACGAGCAGTACTTC. Translation gives CAISLSYEQYF.

Of note for this clonotype: A much larger clone differs from this one at a single base, so this may be a read error. The chain combines TRBV3-1 with TRBJ2-1; TRBD1 matches at 8 bases. With 9 bases clipped from V and 12 bases from J, the junction kept 7 bases outside the gene matches. Germline loops: CDR1 LGHDT, CDR2 YNNKEL (reference sequence). The CDR3 is 11 amino acids. The CDR3 loop reads CARSRGQVQFF. CDR3 coding DNA: TGTGCCAGAAGCAGGGGACAGGTGCAGTTCTTC.

The chain links TRBV5-5 to TRBJ2-7; no definite D call. V shed 4 bases and J shed 2 bases, with 13 bases lying between them. CDR1 and CDR2 (germline): SGHKS, YYEKEE (reference sequence). CDR3 length: 14 residues. The CDR3 protein is CASSLVPVPYEQYF. As DNA, the CDR3 is TGTGCCAGCAGCCTCGTTCCAGTCCCCTACGAGCAGTACTTC. Full variable domain (rest looked up from reference TRBV5-5 and TRBJ2-7): DAGVTQSPTHLIKTRGQQVTLRCSPISGHKSVSWYQQVLGQGPQFIFQYYEKEERGRGNFPDRFSARQFPNYSSELNVNALLLGDSALYLCASSLVPVPYEQYFGPGTRLTVT.

This clonotype was counted ten times or more. The CDR3 loop reads CATSTPTGGNEKLFF. CDR3 sequence (DNA): TGTGCCACCAGCACACCGACAGGCGGGAATGAAAAACTGTTTTTT. The V gene is TRBV15, the J gene TRBJ1-4; D is perhaps TRBD1 (6 bases). The CDR3 is 15 residues long. The germline V and J ends were trimmed by 4 bases and 5 bases, with 14 bases remaining between them. CDR1 and CDR2 from the germline V gene are LNHNV and YYDKDF (reference sequence). The entire variable domain, with the rest obtained from reference TRBV15 and TRBJ1-4, is as follows: DAMVIQNPRYQVTQFGKPVTLSCSQTLNHNVMYWYQQKSSQAPKLLFHYYDKDFNNEADTPDNFQSRRPNTSFCFLDIRSPGLGDTAMYLCATSTPTGGNEKLFFGSGTQLSVL.

The chain carries TRBV10-3 and TRBJ2-3; 8 bases line up with TRBD2. V lost 4 bases, J lost 4 bases, and 4 bases stayed unmatched. Germline-derived CDR1 and CDR2 are ENHRY and SYGVKD. CDR3 length: 14 residues. CDR3 residues: CAISAGGPSDTQYF. The DNA of the CDR3 is TGTGCCATCAGTGCGGGAGGGCCGTCAGATACGCAGTATTTT.

This clonotype has at least ten counts. The chain links TRBV27 to TRBJ2-7, with D possibly being TRBD1 (5 bases). Trimming cost V 2 bases and J 4 bases, with 15 bases left between them. CDR1 and CDR2 from the germline V gene are MNHEY and SMNVEV (reference sequence). The CDR3 covers 15 residues. The CDR3 spells CASSLRGQMVYEQYF. The CDR3 DNA follows: TGTGCCAGCAGTTTAAGGGGTCAGATGGTTTACGAGCAGTACTTC.

This clonotype has only one observation. Just one base apart from a much larger clone, this may be a read error. CDR3: CSARDGDADSTGELFF. The CDR3 DNA reads as TGCAGTGCTAGAGATGGGGACGCAGACTCCACCGGGGAGCTGTTTTTT. The J gene is TRBJ2-2, the V gene TRBV20-1; D may correspond to TRBD1 or TRBD2 (5 bases each). Germline-derived CDR1 and CDR2 are DFQATT and SNEGSKA (reference sequence). This CDR3 spans 16 amino acids. The V and J ends lost 0 bases and 4 bases respectively, with 15 bases between them.

The gene calls are TRBV20-1 and TRBJ2-7; D ambiguous. CDR1 and CDR2 (germline): DFQATT, SNEGSKA (reference sequence). V was cut by 0 bases and J by 3 bases, with 12 bases left in between. This CDR3 comprises 14 residues. This CDR3 is CSAREAISYYEQYF. The DNA of the CDR3 is TGCAGTGCTAGAGAGGCGATCTCCTACTACGAGCAGTACTTC.

This clonotype was counted many times. J is TRBJ2-7 and V is TRBV15; D is ambiguous. The V gene lost 0 bases and the J gene lost 0 bases, with 6 bases spanning the gap. The germline V gene encodes CDR1 LNHNV and CDR2 YYDKDF (reference sequence). The CDR3 covers 14 residues. CDR3 in amino acids: CATSRDYNSYEQYF. The CDR3 coding sequence is TGTGCCACCAGCAGAGATTACAACTCCTACGAGCAGTACTTC.

J is TRBJ2-7 and V is TRBV7-8, with 10 bases fitting TRBD2. Per germline, CDR1 SGHVS and CDR2 FQNEAQ. V was clipped by 4 bases and J by 1 base; unmatched bases: 4. The CDR3 has 15 residues. CDR3 nucleotide sequence: TGTGCCAGCAGCTCCCGGACTAGCGGATCCTACGAGCAGTACTTC. Residues: CASSSRTSGSYEQYF.